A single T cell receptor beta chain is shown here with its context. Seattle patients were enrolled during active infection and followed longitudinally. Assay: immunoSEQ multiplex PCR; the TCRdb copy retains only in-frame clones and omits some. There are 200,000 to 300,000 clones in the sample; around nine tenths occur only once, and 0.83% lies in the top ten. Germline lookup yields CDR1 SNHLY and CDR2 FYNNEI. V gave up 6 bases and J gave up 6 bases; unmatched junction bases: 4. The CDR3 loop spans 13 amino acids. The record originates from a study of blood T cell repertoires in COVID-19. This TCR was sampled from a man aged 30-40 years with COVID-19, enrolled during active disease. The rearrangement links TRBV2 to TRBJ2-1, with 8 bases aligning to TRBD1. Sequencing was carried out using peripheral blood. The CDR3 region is CASRVGQGNEQFF. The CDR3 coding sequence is TGTGCCAGCAGGGTCGGACAGGGCAATGAGCAGTTCTTC.